This T cell receptor beta chain was sequenced for a study of response to subunit inactivated influenza vaccine. Broader study findings: Authors suggested each seasonal flu vaccination may recruit only limited numbers of new T cells.

The CDR3 runs 13 residues. Germline V gene data show CDR1 as KGHDR and CDR2 as SFDVKD. Unmatched junction bases numbered 5, after V lost 7 bases and J lost 4 bases. TCRdb processed the RT-PCR reads anew with MiXCR; each CDR3 protein has one entry. This table holds 600,000 to 850,000 distinct CDR3 sequences, around 15% found once. For this clonotype: The antigen is unknown.

The rearrangement uses TRBV24-1 and TRBJ1-1; 7 nucleotides align to TRBD1. The clonotype was recovered from a man aged 50 or older who received an inactivated influenza vaccine. The sequences come from PBMCs from blood, collected less than 15 days before vaccination. The CDR3 loop is CATRETGFTEAFF. For the CDR3, the DNA is TGTGCCACCAGGGAGACAGGGTTCACTGAAGCTTTCTTT.